The text below deals with one T cell receptor (beta chain). Without the conserved terminal phenylalanine or tryptophan, this CDR3 likely stems from a read error. The limits of the CDR3 on the DNA are not certain, so only TCRdb's listed CDR3 is given. Pregnant or lactating patients and those with other autoimmune diseases or uncontrolled infections were excluded. The diagnosis combined clinical symptoms, thyroxine, TRAb, thyroid ultrasound and orbital computed tomography scans. The germline V gene encodes CDR1 KGHDR and CDR2 SFDVKD. A total of 12 residues make up the CDR3, ends included. The data stem from a study of Graves' ophthalmopathy and Graves' hyperthyroidism. The TCR beta CDR3 regions underwent amplification from RNA transcripts. Second-round multiplex PCR followed a first-round RT-PCR using HTBI primers. TCRdb processed the multiplex PCR reads anew with MiXCR; each CDR3 protein has one entry. The profile shows approximately 1.2 million distinct CDR3 sequences, about 38% of them singletons.

Source material: peripheral blood or thyroid tissue (not recorded which). The sequence was collected from an adult man with Graves' hyperthyroidism. V gene TRBV24-1 combines with J gene TRBJ1-1. CDR3 region: CATSDPQGPANY.